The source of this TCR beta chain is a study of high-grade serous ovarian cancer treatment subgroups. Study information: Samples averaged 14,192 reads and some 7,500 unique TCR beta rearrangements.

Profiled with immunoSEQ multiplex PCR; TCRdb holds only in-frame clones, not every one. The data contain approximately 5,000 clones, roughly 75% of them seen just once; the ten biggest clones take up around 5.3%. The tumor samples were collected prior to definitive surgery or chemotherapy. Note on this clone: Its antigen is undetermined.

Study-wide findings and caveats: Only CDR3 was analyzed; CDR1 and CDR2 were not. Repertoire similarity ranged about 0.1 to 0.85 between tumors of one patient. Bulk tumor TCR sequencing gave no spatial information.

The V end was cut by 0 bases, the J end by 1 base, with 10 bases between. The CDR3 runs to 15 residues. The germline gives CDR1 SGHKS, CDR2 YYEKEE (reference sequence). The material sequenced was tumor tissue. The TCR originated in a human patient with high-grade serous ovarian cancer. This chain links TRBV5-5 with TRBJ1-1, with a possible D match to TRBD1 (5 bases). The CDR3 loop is CASSLALRENTEAFF. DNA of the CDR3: TGTGCCAGCAGCTTGGCTCTCAGGGAGAACACTGAAGCTTTCTTT.